Below, one T cell receptor beta chain is given with its context. The sample is drawn from a study of blood T cell repertoires in COVID-19. Study details: The cDNA or gDNA used as material had been derived from T cells, B-cell-depleted T cells, or PBMCs.

Germline CDR1 MRHNA, CDR2 SNTAGT. The CDR3 loop spans 13 amino acids. The V and J ends lost 4 bases and 2 bases respectively, with 8 bases between them. In the authors' methods: For nucleated cells, counts were estimated from reference gene primer amplification. Only in-frame clones appear in the TCRdb table, and some are missing; sequencing was by immunoSEQ multiplex PCR. The V and J calls and clone size were taken over from that table, and D and trimming were inferred from the DNA. The sample records fewer than 350,000 clones, over 75% being singletons. The J gene is TRBJ1-2, the V gene TRBV6-4; the D gene is possibly TRBD1 (6 bases). This clonotype was sampled from a young man with active or convalescent COVID-19. The sequenced material came from peripheral blood. In DNA, the CDR3 is TGTGCCAGCAGTGCCGGGACAAACTATGGCTACACCTTC. Amino acid sequence: CASSAGTNYGYTF.